These 25 T cell receptor beta chains were sequenced from one sample in a study of shared clonotypes between healthy human individuals. Libraries were prepared by immunoSEQ multiplex PCR; TCRdb keeps only in-frame clonotypes and omits some of them. The sample carries more than 550,000 clones, 55% to 80% recorded once. Sequencing used memory CD4+ T cells sorted from blood. Subset defined: CD45RA-negative fraction. These receptors were collected from a woman aged 30 to 39 in good health.

The rearrangement uses TRBV30 and TRBJ2-2; D is ambiguous. There are 15 residues in the CDR3. Looked up from germline, CDR1 is GTSNPN and CDR2 is SVGIG (reference sequence). Trimming stripped 1 base from V and 2 bases from J, with 11 bases between. The DNA for the CDR3 is TGTGCCTGGAGTGACATGGGCCTCAACACCGGGGAGCTGTTTTTT. It encodes CAWSDMGLNTGELFF.

The rearrangement joins TRBV7-2 to TRBJ1-5; D not resolved. Germline V gives CDR1 SGHTA, CDR2 FQGNSA. This CDR3 is built from 13 residues. Between the trimmed V and J ends, which lost 1 base and 8 bases, there was a span of 9 bases. CDR3 loop: CASSLVGQEPQHF. CDR3 sequence (DNA): TGTGCCAGCAGCTTAGTGGGTCAGGAGCCCCAGCATTTT.

The genes are TRBV28 and TRBJ2-7; possibly TRBD1 or TRBD2 for D (6 bases each). Germline assignment: CDR1 MDHEN and CDR2 SYDVKM. This CDR3 spans 16 amino acids. The V gene lost 2 bases and the J gene lost 5 bases, with 19 bases spanning the gap. The CDR3 loop reads CASSLEGGGLTHEQYF. The CDR3, as DNA: TGTGCCAGCAGTTTAGAGGGGGGAGGCCTTACTCACGAGCAGTACTTC.

The rearrangement uses TRBV27 and TRBJ1-5; D remains ambiguous. Germline CDR1 MNHEY, CDR2 SMNVEV (reference sequence). V was shortened by 5 bases and J by 4 bases, with 9 bases between the two germline ends. The CDR3 covers 13 residues. DNA of the CDR3: TGTGCCAGCAGTCCAGGTTGGAATCAGCCCCAGCATTTT. Residues: CASSPGWNQPQHF.

V gene TRBV5-1 combines with J gene TRBJ2-7; a possible D gene is TRBD2 (7 bases). Trimming removed 7 bases from V and 0 bases from J, with 14 bases in between. Germline CDR1 reads SGHRS; CDR2 reads YFSETQ. The CDR3 is 14 amino acids. The CDR3 loop is CASHPGGSSYEQYF. CDR3 bases: TGCGCCAGCCACCCGGGGGGCAGCTCCTACGAGCAGTACTTC.

The chain's CDR3 is CASSIGPDAEAFF. CDR3 sequence (DNA): TGTGCCAGTAGTATAGGCCCGGACGCTGAAGCTTTCTTT. This chain uses TRBV19 with TRBJ1-1; no firm D call. There are 13 residues in the CDR3. Trimming removed 1 base at V and 6 bases at J, with 9 bases between. In germline, CDR1 is LNHDA, CDR2 SQIVND (reference sequence).

V gene TRBV6-1 combines with J gene TRBJ2-5; D is possibly TRBD2 (5 bases). The V end lost 4 bases, the J end lost 5 bases, and 17 bases lay between the germline ends. From germline, CDR1 is MNHNS and CDR2 SASEGT. The CDR3 runs 15 residues. CDR3 loop: CASSVGLGERETQYF. The CDR3, as DNA: TGTGCCAGCAGTGTCGGACTCGGAGAGCGGGAGACCCAGTACTTC.

The sample holds a few counts of this clone. This specimen includes other DNA sequences encoding the same CDR3. The CDR3 sequence is CAWTGGGETQYF. The DNA for the CDR3 is TGTGCCTGGACAGGGGGCGGGGAGACCCAGTACTTC. The chain recombines TRBV30 with TRBJ2-5, with 8 bases that match TRBD1. V lost 4 bases, J lost 5 bases, and 3 bases stayed unmatched. CDR3 size: 12 residues. Looked up from germline, CDR1 is GTSNPN and CDR2 is SVGIG (reference sequence).

This clone was detected a few times. V is TRBV25-1 and J is TRBJ2-1; 10 nucleotides align to TRBD2. The V gene's germline CDR1 is MGHDK and CDR2 SYGVNS. V lost 2 bases to trimming and J lost 4 bases; unmatched junction nucleotides: 5. The CDR3 loop spans 16 amino acids. CDR3 nucleotide sequence: TGTGCCAGCAGTGAACAGGGTAGCGGGAGGTACAATGAGCAGTTCTTC. It codes for CASSEQGSGRYNEQFF.

The chain links TRBV5-1 to TRBJ1-3, with unresolved D. Germline V lookup: CDR1 SGHRS, CDR2 YFSETQ. The CDR3 length is 15 residues. Trimming stripped 2 bases from V and 0 bases from J, with 9 bases between. The CDR3 is CASSFLSDSGNTIYF. The DNA for the CDR3 is TGCGCCAGCAGCTTTTTGTCAGACTCTGGAAACACCATATATTTT.

The V and J genes are TRBV18 and TRBJ1-3; a weak D match, TRBD1 (5 bases). The CDR3 has 16 amino acids. Germline-derived CDR1 and CDR2 are KGHSH and LQKENI. V gave up 0 bases and J gave up 0 bases, with 9 bases separating them. DNA of the CDR3: TGTGCCAGCTCACCACCGGGGGTCATCTCTGGAAACACCATATATTTT. It encodes CASSPPGVISGNTIYF.

The genes are TRBV28 and TRBJ2-4, with 9 bases that match TRBD1. The CDR3 runs to 14 residues. V dropped 7 bases and J dropped 4; count of bases not matched to a gene: 5. Germline CDR1 and CDR2: MDHEN and SYDVKM. The CDR3: CASTTGTGKNIQYF. The CDR3 coding sequence is TGTGCCAGCACGACCGGGACAGGGAAAAACATTCAGTACTTC.

The chain uses TRBV5-6 and TRBJ2-3; 12 nucleotides align to TRBD2. Germline CDR1 reads SGHDT; CDR2 reads YYEEEE. The CDR3 has 15 residues. V was clipped by 4 bases and J by 6 bases; unmatched bases: 6. The DNA for the CDR3 is TGTGCCAGCAGCAGACTAGCGGGAGTGAGGGATACGCAGTATTTT. Translating it yields CASSRLAGVRDTQYF.

Here the CDR3 reads CASRRWDRVSNQPQHF. CDR3 bases: TGTGCCAGCAGGAGATGGGACAGGGTAAGCAATCAGCCCCAGCATTTT. This rearrangement joins TRBV28 to TRBJ1-5; 9 nucleotides line up with TRBD1. Looked up from germline, CDR1 is MDHEN and CDR2 is SYDVKM. The CDR3 loop spans 16 amino acids. The V segment lost 6 bases and the J segment 1 base; nucleotides outside the gene matches: 7.

The sample holds one count of this clone. CDR3 bases: TGTGCCAGCAGCTCAGGAAGCTCCTACGAGCAGTACTTC. Translating gives CASSSGSSYEQYF. The chain uses TRBV11-1 and TRBJ2-7; D not resolved. Germline V lookup: CDR1 SGHAT, CDR2 FQDESV (reference sequence). The V end was cut by 4 bases, the J end by 0 bases, with 7 bases between. This CDR3 contains 13 residues.

This chain connects TRBV25-1 to TRBJ2-7; D gene ambiguous. Germline V gene sequence: CDR1 MGHDK, CDR2 SYGVNS. V was shortened by 2 bases and J by 3 bases, with 2 bases between the two germline ends. The length of the CDR3 is 11 residues. CDR3 sequence reads: CASSERYEQYF. The CDR3 nucleotides read TGTGCCAGCAGTGAACGCTACGAGCAGTACTTC.

This clone occurred once. The chain carries TRBV5-6 and TRBJ1-1; D possibly corresponds to TRBD1 (5 bases). This CDR3 is 14 amino acids long. Germline V gene lookup returns CDR1 SGHDT and CDR2 YYEEEE. V shed 2 bases and J shed 2 bases, with 10 bases lying between them. In DNA, the CDR3 is TGTGCCAGCAGCTTTCAGGGAGTCAACACTGAAGCTTTCTTT. This sequence encodes CASSFQGVNTEAFF.

The chain recombines TRBV6-5 with TRBJ1-1; possibly TRBD1 for D (5 bases). The CDR3 has 15 amino acids. Looked up from germline, CDR1 is MNHEY and CDR2 is SVGAGI. V was shortened by 4 bases and J by 6 bases, with 18 bases between the two germline ends. This CDR3 reads CASSSRVLRGAEAFF. CDR3 sequence (DNA): TGTGCCAGCAGTTCTAGGGTCCTTCGAGGGGCTGAAGCTTTCTTT.

The genes are TRBV7-7 and TRBJ2-1; tentative D call: TRBD1 (6 bases). The germline gives CDR1 SSHAT, CDR2 FNYEAQ (reference sequence). The V end lost 5 bases, the J end lost 7 bases, and 21 bases lay between the germline ends. The CDR3 is made up of 16 amino acids. The CDR3 nucleotides are TGTGCCAGCAGCCAAAGGGCCCGACAGGTCAAGAATGAGCAGTTCTTC. It is translated as CASSQRARQVKNEQFF. The whole variable domain, remainder taken from reference TRBV7-7 and TRBJ2-1, is GAGVSQSPRYKVTKRGQDVTLRCDPISSHATLYWYQQALGQGPEFLTYFNYEAQPDKSGLPSDRFSAERPEGSISTLTIQRTEQRDSAMYRCASSQRARQVKNEQFFGPGTRLTVL.

DNA for the CDR3: TGTGCCAGCAGCATCCGGGACAGGGGGTCCCACGAGCAGTACTTC. This encodes CASSIRDRGSHEQYF. The chain couples TRBV7-9 to TRBJ2-7; 11 nucleotides line up with TRBD1. CDR3 length: 15 residues. Germline-derived CDR1 and CDR2 are SEHNR and FQNEAQ (reference sequence). V shed 5 bases, J shed 5 bases, and the junction held 8 bases outside the gene matches.

V and J are TRBV5-1 and TRBJ1-2; no definite D call. The CDR3 runs 15 residues. V lost 0 bases and J 0 bases, leaving 9 bases between the germline ends. Germline CDR1 SGHRS, CDR2 YFSETQ. CDR3 nucleotides: TGCGCCAGCAGCTTGGATGGCAATGCTAACTATGGCTACACCTTC. Its protein is CASSLDGNANYGYTF.

Worth noting for this clone: Other DNA sequences in this sample translate to the same CDR3. The chain couples TRBV15 to TRBJ1-3, with D unclear. The germline CDR1 and CDR2 sequences are LNHNV and YYDKDF (reference sequence). The CDR3 extends over 14 amino acids. Trimming took 0 bases from V and 5 from J, leaving 8 bases between them. This CDR3 reads CATSRDFSRNTIYF. The CDR3 bases are TGTGCCACCAGCAGAGATTTTAGTAGAAACACCATATATTTT.

This clone was recorded once. The gene calls are TRBV2 and TRBJ2-7; 7 bases match TRBD1. V was clipped by 7 bases and J by 6 bases; unmatched bases: 9. The CDR3 totals 13 residues. Germline V CDR1 and CDR2: SNHLY, FYNNEI. As DNA, the CDR3 is TGTGCCAGCACCAATCTCAGGGGGAGCGAGCAGTACTTC. Amino acids: CASTNLRGSEQYF.

A word on this clone: This same CDR3 is encoded by further DNA sequences in the sample. The chain uses TRBV27 and TRBJ1-2, with a possible D match to TRBD1 (6 bases). CDR3 size: 14 residues. Trimming took 4 bases from V and 2 from J, leaving 11 bases between them. Germline values: CDR1 MNHEY, CDR2 SMNVEV (reference sequence). CDR3: CASSSQGRNYGYTF. CDR3 bases: TGTGCCAGCAGTTCCCAGGGGAGGAACTATGGCTACACCTTC.

The genes are TRBV11-2 and TRBJ2-7; D tentatively reads TRBD1 or TRBD2 (7 bases each). With 5 bases removed from V and 4 bases from J, the gap between germline ends came to 18 bases. The CDR3 is 15 amino acids. Per germline, CDR1 SGHAT and CDR2 FQNNGV. The CDR3, as DNA: TGTGCCAGCAGCCCCCAGGGGGGGGCGCAGTACGAGCAGTACTTC. Protein product: CASSPQGGAQYEQYF.